This is a list of T cell receptor beta chains from one sample in a study of T cell responses to AZD1222 COVID-19 vaccine. Libraries were prepared by immunoSEQ multiplex PCR; TCRdb keeps only in-frame clonotypes and omits some of them. The sample has tens of thousands of clones, about four fifths seen once. Sequences were derived from peripheral blood, sampled 28 days after the second AZD1222 dose. These receptors all stem from an adult who received the AZD1222 COVID-19 vaccine. The CDR3 runs from the conserved cysteine through the conserved F or W. Each record gives: V gene, clone size, D gene, J gene, CDR3 DNA, CDR3 protein. A D gene is named only where the DNA matches it firmly. The size field is filled for only some rows; it gives once, few, many or a size class.

v_gene: TRBV28; abundance: .; d_gene: .; j_gene: TRBJ1-2; CDR3nt: TGTGCCAGCAGTTTATTGGAGGGGGGGAATGGCTACACCTTC; CDR3aa: CASSLLEGGNGYTF
v_gene: TRBV2; abundance: .; d_gene: TRBD1; j_gene: TRBJ1-6; CDR3nt: TGTGCCAGCAGGAGAGGACAGGGGGCCTTCTCCTATAATTCACCCCTCCACTTT; CDR3aa: CASRRGQGAFSYNSPLHF
v_gene: TRBV4-1; abundance: .; d_gene: TRBD2; j_gene: TRBJ2-1; CDR3nt: TGCGCCAGCAGCCAAGCTAGGGTGGCGGGAGGTCAGCAGTTCTTC; CDR3aa: CASSQARVAGGQQFF
v_gene: TRBV7-2; abundance: .; d_gene: TRBD2; j_gene: TRBJ2-7; CDR3nt: TGTGCCAGCAGCTCTGGGACTAGCGGGAGGGAGTACGAGCAGTACTTC; CDR3aa: CASSSGTSGREYEQYF
v_gene: TRBV12-3/TRBV12-4; abundance: .; d_gene: TRBD2; j_gene: TRBJ2-2; CDR3nt: TGTGCCGGGGGGGTGGACACCGGGGAGCTGTTTTTT; CDR3aa: CAGGVDTGELFF
v_gene: TRBV7-9; abundance: .; d_gene: TRBD2; j_gene: TRBJ2-3; CDR3nt: TGTGCCAGCAGCTTGATGTCGGGAGGGCCGGGCACAGATACGCAGTATTTT; CDR3aa: CASSLMSGGPGTDTQYF
v_gene: TRBV30; abundance: .; d_gene: TRBD2; j_gene: TRBJ2-5; CDR3nt: TGTGCCTGGAGTGTACTAGCGGCCGAGGACCAGTACTTC; CDR3aa: CAWSVLAAEDQYF
v_gene: TRBV10-3; abundance: once; d_gene: .; j_gene: TRBJ2-2; CDR3nt: TGTGCCATCAGTGGGACTACCGGGGAGCTGTTTTTT; CDR3aa: CAISGTTGELFF
v_gene: TRBV9; abundance: few; d_gene: .; j_gene: TRBJ2-1; CDR3nt: TGTGCCAGCAGCGTAGATCATCGCTCCTACAATGAGCAGTTCTTC; CDR3aa: CASSVDHRSYNEQFF
v_gene: TRBV11-3; abundance: .; d_gene: .; j_gene: TRBJ1-1; CDR3nt: TGTGCCAGCAGCTTAGATGGGGGCATGAACACTGAAGCTTTCTTT; CDR3aa: CASSLDGGMNTEAFF
v_gene: TRBV3-1/TRBV3-2; abundance: .; d_gene: .; j_gene: TRBJ2-3; CDR3nt: TGTGCCAGCAGCCAAGTCCAGGGTATAGGTACGCAGTATTTT; CDR3aa: CASSQVQGIGTQYF
v_gene: TRBV7-3; abundance: .; d_gene: .; j_gene: TRBJ2-3; CDR3nt: TGTGCCAGCAGCTTGGGGACCACAGATACGCAGTATTTT; CDR3aa: CASSLGTTDTQYF
v_gene: TRBV15; abundance: .; d_gene: TRBD1; j_gene: TRBJ1-5; CDR3nt: TGTGCCACCAGCAGGGACAGGGGTGCGCAGCCCCAGCATTTT; CDR3aa: CATSRDRGAQPQHF
v_gene: TRBV5-1; abundance: .; d_gene: TRBD1; j_gene: TRBJ2-6; CDR3nt: TGCGCCAGCAGCTTTGGATGGGACAGGCTAGCCAACGTCCTGACTTTC; CDR3aa: CASSFGWDRLANVLTF
v_gene: TRBV29-1; abundance: .; d_gene: .; j_gene: TRBJ1-1; CDR3nt: TGCAGCGTTGATCCGCCCAGCCTCACTGAAGCTTTCTTT; CDR3aa: CSVDPPSLTEAFF
v_gene: TRBV28; abundance: .; d_gene: TRBD1; j_gene: TRBJ1-5; CDR3nt: TGTGCCAGCAGTTGGGGGGACAGGGGGCATGGACAGCCCCAGCATTTT; CDR3aa: CASSWGDRGHGQPQHF
v_gene: TRBV19; abundance: once; d_gene: .; j_gene: TRBJ1-2; CDR3nt: TGTGCCAGTAGTAACCAACAGGGCCCCTTTTATGGCTACACCTTC; CDR3aa: CASSNQQGPFYGYTF
v_gene: TRBV7-8; abundance: few; d_gene: TRBD1; j_gene: TRBJ2-7; CDR3nt: TGTGCCAGCAGCCCGAAGACAGGGTCCCTCTACGAGCAGTACTTC; CDR3aa: CASSPKTGSLYEQYF
v_gene: TRBV5-6; abundance: .; d_gene: .; j_gene: TRBJ1-2; CDR3nt: TGTGCCAGCAGCTTGGTTATAACAGTCAGAGAGTATGGCTACACCTTC; CDR3aa: CASSLVITVREYGYTF
v_gene: TRBV28; abundance: .; d_gene: .; j_gene: TRBJ1-1; CDR3nt: TGTGCCAGCCACCTCCGGGTTGAGAACACTGAAGCTTTCTTT; CDR3aa: CASHLRVENTEAFF
v_gene: TRBV19; abundance: .; d_gene: .; j_gene: TRBJ1-1; CDR3nt: TGTGCCAGTAGTATCGAGGACTCTCGAAACACTGAAGCTTTCTTT; CDR3aa: CASSIEDSRNTEAFF
v_gene: TRBV19; abundance: .; d_gene: .; j_gene: TRBJ1-1; CDR3nt: TGTGCCAGTAGTCGGGCAGGGAGCACTGAAGCTTTCTTT; CDR3aa: CASSRAGSTEAFF
v_gene: TRBV5-5; abundance: .; d_gene: .; j_gene: TRBJ1-2; CDR3nt: TGTGCCAGCAGCTTGGCCACTGGAGACAGCTATGGCTACACCTTC; CDR3aa: CASSLATGDSYGYTF
v_gene: TRBV27; abundance: .; d_gene: .; j_gene: TRBJ2-1; CDR3nt: TGTGCCAGCAGTTTATCCGAAAACTCCTACAATGAGCAGTTCTTC; CDR3aa: CASSLSENSYNEQFF
v_gene: TRBV10-3; abundance: .; d_gene: .; j_gene: TRBJ2-3; CDR3nt: TGTGCCATCAGTGGGGGGGACCGACACACAGATACGCAGTATTTT; CDR3aa: CAISGGDRHTDTQYF
v_gene: TRBV28; abundance: .; d_gene: .; j_gene: TRBJ1-2; CDR3nt: TGTGCCAGCAGTCTACAATTGGCCCGGGGAGGCTACACCTTC; CDR3aa: CASSLQLARGGYTF
v_gene: TRBV3-1/TRBV3-2; abundance: few; d_gene: TRBD2; j_gene: TRBJ2-3; CDR3nt: TGTGCCAGCAGCCAAGGGTTGCGGGGGGCCGGGGGAGATACGCAGTATTTT; CDR3aa: CASSQGLRGAGGDTQYF
v_gene: TRBV6-4; abundance: .; d_gene: TRBD2; j_gene: TRBJ2-2; CDR3nt: TGTGCCAGCAGTGACCGCCCTCGGGGGGCCGGGGAGCTGTTTTTT; CDR3aa: CASSDRPRGAGELFF
v_gene: TRBV30; abundance: .; d_gene: TRBD1; j_gene: TRBJ2-7; CDR3nt: TGTGCCTGGAGGGGACCGGGACAGGGGTACGAGCAGTACTTC; CDR3aa: CAWRGPGQGYEQYF
v_gene: TRBV19; abundance: .; d_gene: .; j_gene: TRBJ2-2; CDR3nt: TGTGCCAGTAGTATTTTTTCGGCGGCCGGCACCGGGGAGCTGTTTTTT; CDR3aa: CASSIFSAAGTGELFF
v_gene: TRBV2; abundance: .; d_gene: .; j_gene: TRBJ1-2; CDR3nt: TGTGCCAGCAGTGTTGACTCTCGAACGTATGGCTACACCTTC; CDR3aa: CASSVDSRTYGYTF
v_gene: TRBV7-8; abundance: .; d_gene: TRBD1; j_gene: TRBJ1-5; CDR3nt: TGTGCCAGCAGCCGAGACGGGGGACAGGGACAGCCCCAGCATTTT; CDR3aa: CASSRDGGQGQPQHF
v_gene: TRBV6-2/TRBV6-3; abundance: .; d_gene: TRBD2; j_gene: TRBJ2-2; CDR3nt: TGTGCCAGCAGTTACTCTGAGCGGGATCTTACCGGGGAGCTGTTTTTT; CDR3aa: CASSYSERDLTGELFF
v_gene: TRBV10-3; abundance: .; d_gene: .; j_gene: TRBJ1-6; CDR3nt: TGTGCCATCAGTGGTTCTAGGGGGGAAAGTAATTCACCCCTCCACTTT; CDR3aa: CAISGSRGESNSPLHF
v_gene: TRBV11-2; abundance: .; d_gene: .; j_gene: TRBJ2-1; CDR3nt: TGTGCCAGCAGCTTAGCCAGCGGCTCCTACAATGAGCAGTTCTTC; CDR3aa: CASSLASGSYNEQFF
v_gene: TRBV7-6; abundance: .; d_gene: .; j_gene: TRBJ2-2; CDR3nt: TGTGCCAGCAGCTTAAGTACAGGGCCGGGCACCGGGGAGCTGTTTTTT; CDR3aa: CASSLSTGPGTGELFF
v_gene: TRBV2; abundance: .; d_gene: TRBD2; j_gene: TRBJ2-2; CDR3nt: TGTGCCAGCAGTCTAAACCACCCGGGACTAGCGGGACTAATGGGGGACACCGGGGAGCTGTTTTTT; CDR3aa: CASSLNHPGLAGLMGDTGELFF
v_gene: TRBV30; abundance: .; d_gene: TRBD2; j_gene: TRBJ2-1; CDR3nt: TGTGCCTGGAGGGCCACTAGCGGGAGGGCCGGCGAGCAGTTCTTC; CDR3aa: CAWRATSGRAGEQFF
v_gene: TRBV9; abundance: few; d_gene: .; j_gene: TRBJ2-5; CDR3nt: TGTGCCAGCAGCGTAGGGGCAGGGCCGCCAGAGACCCAGTACTTC; CDR3aa: CASSVGAGPPETQYF
v_gene: TRBV27; abundance: once; d_gene: TRBD1; j_gene: TRBJ1-3; CDR3nt: TGTGCCAGCAGCTTCCAGGGGGCCTCTGGAAACACCATATATTTT; CDR3aa: CASSFQGASGNTIYF
v_gene: TRBV15; abundance: few; d_gene: TRBD1; j_gene: TRBJ2-1; CDR3nt: TGTGCCACCAGCAGAGATGCAGGGGGCATAGATGAGCAGTTCTTC; CDR3aa: CATSRDAGGIDEQFF
v_gene: TRBV5-4; abundance: .; d_gene: TRBD1; j_gene: TRBJ2-5; CDR3nt: TGTGCCAGCAGCTTGGCCGGCCAGGGGGTAAGGGAGACCCAGTACTTC; CDR3aa: CASSLAGQGVRETQYF
v_gene: TRBV5-4; abundance: .; d_gene: .; j_gene: TRBJ1-2; CDR3nt: TGTGCCAGCAGCTTTTCAGGTAGTCGGATCTACACCTTC; CDR3aa: CASSFSGSRIYTF
v_gene: TRBV6-1; abundance: .; d_gene: .; j_gene: TRBJ2-7; CDR3nt: TGTGCCAGCAGTGAAGCCGGCGGTCCTCCCTACGAGCAGTACTTC; CDR3aa: CASSEAGGPPYEQYF